This entry concerns a single T cell receptor (beta chain). This record belongs to a study of OX40 agonist ivuxolimab in advanced cancers. The length of the CDR3 is 15 residues. With 5 bases clipped from V and 3 bases from J, the junction kept 9 bases outside the gene matches. Germline assignment: CDR1 MDHEN and CDR2 SYDVKM. The method was immunoSEQ multiplex PCR; TCRdb's version includes in-frame clones alone and lacks a portion of them. The table records 45,000 or so clones, 80% of them present only once. The specimen was CD4+ or CD8+ T cells sorted from blood, collected in a trial of the OX40 agonist ivuxolimab. The chain joins TRBV28 to TRBJ2-7; 8 bases are shared with TRBD2. The sequence came from an adult with an advanced solid tumor such as melanoma, head and neck, liver or kidney cancer. In DNA, the CDR3 is TGTGCCAGCAGTCCCCAGCGGGAGTTTGGCTACGAGCAGTACTTC. This encodes CASSPQREFGYEQYF.